These T cell receptor beta chains were read from a single sample in a study of technical replicates of blood from several donors. The data were produced by immunoSEQ multiplex PCR, yet TCRdb's version contains in-frame clones alone and is incomplete. There are tens of thousands of clones in the sample; over 95% occur only once, and roughly 0.2% lies in the top ten. Material for sequencing was T cells isolated from PBMCs. These receptors were obtained from a human donor in good health. Both conserved end residues are part of each CDR3. The D gene is left open where the match is weak. Expanded clones get a size class; other rows say once, few or many, or leave the size out.

CDR3 DNA,CDR3 protein,J gene,D gene,V gene,clone size
TGTGCCAGCACTAGCGGGATCGAGCAGTTCTTC,CASTSGIEQFF,TRBJ2-1,TRBD2,TRBV25-1,-
TGTGCCAGCAGCTTGGAACTAGCGGGCTTCAATGAGCAGTTCTTC,CASSLELAGFNEQFF,TRBJ2-1,TRBD2,TRBV5-4,-
TGCAGCGTTGAGGGAGTGGAGAGTGAAAAACTGTTTTTT,CSVEGVESEKLFF,TRBJ1-4,-,TRBV29-1,once
TGCAGCGTTGGATATGAGGGCGAGCAGTACTTC,CSVGYEGEQYF,TRBJ2-7,-,TRBV29-1,-
TGTGCCAGCAGTTTAAGGGGAAGCTCCTACAATGAGCAGTTCTTC,CASSLRGSSYNEQFF,TRBJ2-1,-,TRBV27,-
TGTGCCAGCAGTTTATCCCGACAGGGAATGAACACTGAAGCTTTCTTT,CASSLSRQGMNTEAFF,TRBJ1-1,TRBD1,TRBV27,-
TGTGCCAGCCGGGACAGGGGCTACGAGCAGTACTTC,CASRDRGYEQYF,TRBJ2-7,TRBD1,TRBV27,-
TGTGCCAGCTCATCAGGCCTGTATGGCTACACCTTC,CASSSGLYGYTF,TRBJ1-2,-,TRBV18,-
TGTGCCAGCAGCTTGCAAGGGGTGACCACCGGGGAGCTGTTTTTT,CASSLQGVTTGELFF,TRBJ2-2,-,TRBV11-1,-
TGTGCCAGCAGTGATAGCGGTACCTACGAGCAGTACTTC,CASSDSGTYEQYF,TRBJ2-7,-,TRBV6-1,once
TGTGCCAGCCGGAAAAATGGGGACAGGGGGCTATACGAGCAGTACTTC,CASRKNGDRGLYEQYF,TRBJ2-7,TRBD1,TRBV14,-
TGTGCCTGGAGTGTACAGGGAAACATTCAGTACTTC,CAWSVQGNIQYF,TRBJ2-4,-,TRBV30,-
TGCAGCGTTGACATTGACGGGGACGAGCAGTACTTC,CSVDIDGDEQYF,TRBJ2-7,-,TRBV29-1,-
TGTGCCAGCAGACCTAGCGGGACCAGCTCCTACGAGCAGTACTTC,CASRPSGTSSYEQYF,TRBJ2-7,TRBD2,TRBV6-5,once
TGCGCCAGCAGCTATCATGGGGCACTGCACTACGAGCAGTACTTC,CASSYHGALHYEQYF,TRBJ2-7,-,TRBV4-1,-
TGTGCCATCAGTCAGGGGAGCAACAATGAGCAGTTCTTC,CAISQGSNNEQFF,TRBJ2-1,-,TRBV10-3,-
TGTGCCTGGAGTGTACTGGCGGCCTACGAGCAGTACTTC,CAWSVLAAYEQYF,TRBJ2-7,-,TRBV30,-
TGTGCCAGCAGTTACGCGGGCGTCGGAGATACGCAGTATTTT,CASSYAGVGDTQYF,TRBJ2-3,-,TRBV6-6,-
TGTGCCATCAGTGAGTCGCGGCAGGGCCCCTACGAGCAGTACTTC,CAISESRQGPYEQYF,TRBJ2-7,-,TRBV10-3,-
TGCGCCAGCAGCTTGTACCCTTCGACTCCTGGCACAGATACGCAGTATTTT,CASSLYPSTPGTDTQYF,TRBJ2-3,-,TRBV5-1,-
TGTGCCAGCAGACTAGCGGGAGGCTACAATGAGCAGTTCTTC,CASRLAGGYNEQFF,TRBJ2-1,TRBD2,TRBV7-2,-
TGTGCCAGTAGCACTATATTTTACTCTGGAAACACCATATATTTT,CASSTIFYSGNTIYF,TRBJ1-3,-,TRBV19,-
TGTGCCACCAGCAGAGGGGGACTAGCGGGAGTCGAGCAGTACTTC,CATSRGGLAGVEQYF,TRBJ2-7,TRBD2,TRBV15,-
TGCGCCAGCAGCCAAGTAAAGCTAGCGGACACAGATACGCAGTATTTT,CASSQVKLADTDTQYF,TRBJ2-3,TRBD2,TRBV4-1,-
TGCGCCAGCAGCCTTCGACTAGCGGGAAGCAATGAGCAGTTCTTC,CASSLRLAGSNEQFF,TRBJ2-1,TRBD2,TRBV4-1,-
TGTGCCAGCAGGGGACAGTCGTCTGGAAACACCATATATTTT,CASRGQSSGNTIYF,TRBJ1-3,TRBD1,TRBV2,-
TGTGCCAGCAGCTTGTCATCGGGACTAGCTGCAGATACGCAGTATTTT,CASSLSSGLAADTQYF,TRBJ2-3,TRBD2,TRBV11-2,-
TGTGCCAGCAGTGATGAGCAGGGTAATGAAGCTTTCTTT,CASSDEQGNEAFF,TRBJ1-1,-,TRBV2,-
TGTGCCAGCAGCTTTAGGACAGCTAACTATGGCTACACCTTC,CASSFRTANYGYTF,TRBJ1-2,-,TRBV5-6,-
TGCGCCAGCAGCTCCACCCCCCAACTCAATACTGAAGCTTTCTTT,CASSSTPQLNTEAFF,TRBJ1-1,-,TRBV5-1,-
TGTGCCAGCAACAGGGTTGGCGCTAACTATGGCTACACCTTC,CASNRVGANYGYTF,TRBJ1-2,-,TRBV6-1,-
TGTGCCAGCAGTTTGACCAGGGGGAAGGCCTACGAGCAGTACTTC,CASSLTRGKAYEQYF,TRBJ2-7,TRBD1,TRBV5-5,-
TGCGCCAGCAGCGCCTCAGGGACCGGGGAGCTGTTTTTT,CASSASGTGELFF,TRBJ2-2,-,TRBV10-1,-
TGTGCCAGCAGCATTGGACTCGATGCGAACACCGGGGAGCTGTTTTTT,CASSIGLDANTGELFF,TRBJ2-2,-,TRBV11-3,-
TGTGCCAGCAGCGTCCTAGCGGGAGGGTTGGGAGATACGCAGTATTTT,CASSVLAGGLGDTQYF,TRBJ2-3,TRBD2,TRBV9,-
TGTGCCAGCATCCGGTCCGAGTTTGGTGAGCAGTTCTTC,CASIRSEFGEQFF,TRBJ2-1,-,TRBV25-1,-